The clone carrying this TCR beta chain was seen a few times. These data originate in a study of identical twins. After removal of 1 base from V and 3 bases from J, the junction contained 6 bases not matched to a gene. The germline gives CDR1 SGHVS, CDR2 FQNEAQ. The CDR3 runs 15 residues. Template switching introduced a universal primer site, and the cDNA bore unique molecular identifiers. TCRdb used MiXCR to reprocess the 5' RACE reads, holding one entry per CDR3 protein. The data contain roughly 720,000 distinct CDR3 sequences, around a sixth of them singletons. The data also belong to a second study, concerning T cells expressing NK-cell markers. That work states: Sorted CD3+CD56+NKG2C+, CD3+CD56+NKG2C- and CD3+CD56-NKG2C+ T-cell subsets were beta-chain profiled.

The chain combines TRBV7-8 with TRBJ2-7, with 7 bases matching TRBD1. Material: PBMCs. This TCR came from a young woman in good health. The CDR3 loop is CASSLGYRGVYEQYF. CDR3 nucleotide sequence: TGTGCCAGCAGCTTAGGCTACAGGGGAGTCTACGAGCAGTACTTC.